The rows below give T cell receptor beta chains drawn from one sample of a study of CD8+ T cells in alopecia areata. The table came from immunoSEQ multiplex PCR; TCRdb's copy has only in-frame clones and leaves some out. The sample lists over 95,000 clones, roughly two thirds occurring once. Here the sequenced sample was CD8+ T cells sorted from blood, taken at week 4, from a patient treated with tofacitinib. The receptors come from a human donor with alopecia areata. CDR3s include the opening cysteine and the closing phenylalanine or tryptophan. Fields, in order: J gene, clone size, D gene, V gene, CDR3 protein, CDR3 DNA. The D gene is left open where the match is weak. The size entry is marked missing in some rows and otherwise reads once, few, many or a size class.

>TRBJ2-7|NA|TRBD2|TRBV28
CASSFGTSGISYEQYF
TGTGCCAGCAGTTTTGGGACTAGCGGGATATCCTACGAGCAGTACTTC
>TRBJ2-7|few|NA|TRBV13
CASSLRGGMDSYEQYF
TGTGCCAGCAGCCTGAGGGGCGGGATGGACTCCTACGAGCAGTACTTC
>TRBJ1-6|few|NA|TRBV9
CASSVAEQDPNSPLHF
TGTGCCAGCAGCGTAGCGGAACAGGACCCGAATTCACCCCTCCACTTT
>TRBJ2-5|NA|NA|TRBV27
CASGPDGAQETQYF
TGTGCCAGCGGCCCCGACGGGGCCCAAGAGACCCAGTACTTC
>TRBJ2-2|NA|TRBD2|TRBV2
CASSPETSGRAGELFF
TGTGCCAGCAGTCCAGAGACTAGCGGGAGGGCCGGGGAGCTGTTTTTT
>TRBJ2-5|NA|NA|TRBV9
CASSVVGGRRETQYF
TGTGCCAGCAGCGTAGTTGGGGGGAGGAGGGAGACCCAGTACTTC
>TRBJ2-2|NA|NA|TRBV29-1
CSVEFVGSNTGELFF
TGCAGCGTTGAATTCGTCGGGTCGAACACCGGGGAGCTGTTTTTT
>TRBJ1-2|few|TRBD1|TRBV29-1
CSVGPETRTGGEFYGYTF
TGCAGCGTTGGGCCAGAAACGAGGACAGGGGGCGAATTCTATGGCTACACCTTC
>TRBJ2-5|NA|NA|TRBV28
CASSLLEGLGVETQYF
TGTGCCAGCAGTTTATTGGAGGGGCTCGGGGTGGAGACCCAGTACTTC
>TRBJ2-3|NA|NA|TRBV5-1
CASSLVADTQYF
TGCGCCAGCAGCTTGGTTGCAGATACGCAGTATTTT
>TRBJ2-2|once|NA|TRBV30
CAWTPSTGELFF
TGTGCCTGGACCCCCTCCACCGGGGAGCTGTTTTTT
>TRBJ2-7|NA|NA|TRBV27
CASSSAERYEQYF
TGTGCCAGCAGTTCCGCGGAGCGCTACGAGCAGTACTTC
>TRBJ2-7|NA|TRBD1|TRBV29-1
CSAGDLTGEYEQYF
TGCAGCGCTGGTGACCTGACAGGGGAGTACGAGCAGTACTTC
>TRBJ2-1|few|NA|TRBV7-3
CASSLLGGTPSSYNEQFF
TGTGCCAGCAGCTTATTAGGTGGGACTCCAAGCTCCTACAATGAGCAGTTCTTC
>TRBJ1-2|NA|NA|TRBV2
CASRQQASDGYTF
TGTGCCAGCAGGCAACAGGCCTCGGATGGCTACACCTTC
>TRBJ2-7|NA|NA|TRBV5-6
CASSLVGVDEQYF
TGTGCCAGCAGCTTGGTCGGTGTAGACGAGCAGTACTTC
>TRBJ2-3|NA|NA|TRBV27
CASSLWRATLTDTQYF
TGTGCCAGCAGTTTATGGCGGGCCACCCTCACAGATACGCAGTATTTT
>TRBJ2-1|NA|TRBD2|TRBV7-9
CASTISGGPINEQFF
TGTGCCAGCACAATTAGCGGGGGCCCAATCAATGAGCAGTTCTTC
>TRBJ1-2|NA|NA|TRBV4-3
CASSQDRTALGGYTF
TGCGCCAGCAGCCAAGATAGGACAGCTCTAGGGGGCTACACCTTC
>TRBJ1-1|few|NA|TRBV27
CASSRLGDTEAFF
TGTGCCAGCAGTCGTCTAGGGGACACTGAAGCTTTCTTT
>TRBJ2-7|NA|NA|TRBV29-1
CSVEDWQGPSSYEQYF
TGCAGCGTTGAAGATTGGCAGGGTCCGAGCTCCTACGAGCAGTACTTC
>TRBJ2-5|NA|TRBD2|TRBV9
CASSVEGPGAGASSETQYF
TGTGCCAGCAGCGTAGAGGGCCCGGGAGCGGGGGCATCTTCAGAGACCCAGTACTTC
>TRBJ1-4|NA|NA|TRBV9
CASSFEGATNEKLFF
TGTGCCAGCAGCTTCGAGGGGGCAACTAATGAAAAACTGTTTTTT
>TRBJ1-6|NA|NA|TRBV23-1
CASSQKETGYNSPLHF
TGCGCCAGCAGTCAAAAGGAGACAGGCTATAATTCACCCCTCCACTTT
>TRBJ2-5|NA|NA|TRBV7-9
CASSLPPKETQYF
TGTGCCAGCAGCTTACCCCCTAAAGAGACCCAGTACTTC
>TRBJ1-1|NA|NA|TRBV19
CAAGGVNTEAFF
TGTGCCGCGGGGGGCGTTAACACTGAAGCTTTCTTT
>TRBJ1-1|NA|NA|TRBV15
CATSRDLSRERAFF
TGTGCCACCAGCAGAGATCTTTCACGGGAACGGGCTTTCTTT
>TRBJ2-1|NA|TRBD2|TRBV9
CASSGTSGYNEQFF
TGTGCCAGCAGCGGAACTAGCGGGTACAATGAGCAGTTCTTC
>TRBJ1-2|NA|NA|TRBV27
CASSLWGAGYGYTF
TGTGCCAGCAGTTTATGGGGGGCGGGCTATGGCTACACCTTC
>TRBJ2-2|NA|TRBD2|TRBV2
CASRFGTSVTGELFF
TGTGCCAGCAGGTTCGGGACTAGCGTCACCGGGGAGCTGTTTTTT
>TRBJ2-1|NA|TRBD1|TRBV9
CASSVQGDEQFF
TGTGCCAGCAGCGTACAGGGGGATGAGCAGTTCTTC
>TRBJ1-3|NA|NA|TRBV29-1
CSVTGTRDTIYF
TGCAGCGTCACCGGGACACGGGACACCATATATTTT
>TRBJ1-2|NA|NA|TRBV4-1
CASSQGHTGSYGYTF
TGCGCCAGCAGCCAAGGTCATACCGGGAGCTATGGCTACACCTTC
>TRBJ2-1|NA|NA|TRBV7-2
CASSLGAGSNEQFF
TGTGCCAGCAGCTTAGGGGCAGGGAGCAATGAGCAGTTCTTC
>TRBJ2-5|many|NA|TRBV7-3
CASTPRQKETQYF
TGTGCCAGCACCCCGAGACAGAAAGAGACCCAGTACTTC
>TRBJ2-5|NA|NA|TRBV7-9
CASSEAGSETQYF
TGTGCCAGCAGCGAGGCGGGGTCAGAGACCCAGTACTTC
>TRBJ1-1|few|NA|TRBV5-1
CASSPGLGSGEAFF
TGCGCCAGCAGCCCCGGGCTGGGGTCAGGTGAAGCTTTCTTT
>TRBJ1-2|few|TRBD1|TRBV7-2
CASSFHTGVRYGYTF
TGTGCCAGCAGCTTCCACACAGGGGTTCGCTATGGCTACACCTTC
>TRBJ1-1|NA|TRBD1|TRBV6-1
CASSGRQGGSTEAFF
TGTGCCAGCAGTGGACGACAGGGAGGTAGCACTGAAGCTTTCTTT
>TRBJ1-2|NA|TRBD1|TRBV5-6
CASSLRGGGCTF
TGTGCCAGCAGCTTGAGAGGGGGCGGGTGCACCTTC
>TRBJ2-1|once|TRBD2|TRBV7-9
CASSSPILAGSYNEQFF
TGTGCCAGCAGCTCTCCTATACTAGCGGGTTCCTACAATGAGCAGTTCTTC
>TRBJ2-7|once|NA|TRBV27
CASTPTGQGPYEQYF
TGTGCCAGCACCCCCACGGGGCAGGGCCCCTACGAGCAGTACTTC
>TRBJ2-7|NA|NA|TRBV23-1
CASPPPADEQYF
TGCGCCAGCCCTCCCCCGGCCGACGAGCAGTACTTC
>TRBJ2-3|NA|NA|TRBV28
CASSLGAHTDTQYF
TGTGCCAGCAGTTTGGGCGCTCACACAGATACGCAGTATTTT
>TRBJ2-4|NA|NA|TRBV5-1
CASSGRENIQYF
TGCGCCAGCAGTGGGAGAGAAAACATTCAGTACTTC
>TRBJ2-1|few|NA|TRBV12-5
CASGGFLDEQFF
TGTGCTAGTGGTGGTTTCTTGGATGAGCAGTTCTTC
>TRBJ2-7|NA|NA|TRBV10-3
CAISEDRMYEQYF
TGTGCCATCAGTGAGGACAGAATGTACGAGCAGTACTTC
>TRBJ1-1|NA|TRBD1|TRBV7-8
CASSQGQDGIMNTEAFF
TGTGCCAGCAGCCAGGGACAGGACGGGATCATGAACACTGAAGCTTTCTTT
>TRBJ2-2|NA|NA|TRBV10-1
CASRNRDVDTGELFF
TGCGCCAGCAGGAACAGGGACGTGGACACCGGGGAGCTGTTTTTT
>TRBJ2-7|NA|NA|TRBV7-9
CATEEGFEQYF
TGTGCCACCGAGGAGGGGTTCGAGCAGTACTTC